These 25 T cell receptor beta chains share one sample of origin, sequenced in a study of regulatory T cells in long-lasting Graves disease. HTBI primers from iRepertoire and Arm-PCR of CDR3 regions yielded the TCR beta libraries. A single record per CDR3 protein comes from TCRdb applying MiXCR to the multiplex PCR reads. The sample has 200,000 to 250,000 distinct CDR3 sequences, roughly 20% seen once. Time point here: newly diagnosed GD, antithyroid drugs for less than 3 months. RNA extracted from PBMCs served as the sequencing template. These data were also reused for a study on T cells in Graves' hyperthyroidism and ophthalmopathy.

Here the sequenced sample was peripheral blood mononuclear cells (PBMCs), taken at new diagnosis, from a patient treated with antithyroid drugs. The receptors come from a woman aged 25-40 years with Graves disease.

This chain connects TRBV11-3 to TRBJ1-1; D unresolved. Germline V gene data show CDR1 as SGHNT and CDR2 as YENEEA. Between the trimmed V and J ends, which lost 4 bases and 1 base, there was a span of 19 bases. CDR3 length: 17 amino acids. CDR3 sequence: CASSSSVRKFPNTEAFF. The CDR3 DNA reads TGTGCCAGCAGCTCGAGCGTGAGAAAATTCCCGAACACTGAAGCTTTCTTT.

At least ten counts were recorded for this clonotype. This rearrangement joins TRBV28 to TRBJ1-3; no firm D call. This CDR3 is 16 amino acids long. The germline V gene encodes CDR1 MDHEN and CDR2 SYDVKM. V was pared by 5 bases and J by 1 base, with 15 bases between. CDR3 sequence: CASSSSSAGSGNTIYF. As DNA, the CDR3 is TGTGCCAGCAGTAGCTCGTCGGCCGGATCTGGAAACACCATATATTTT. The full variable domain, its missing parts supplied by reference TRBV28 and TRBJ1-3, is DVKVTQSSRYLVKRTGEKVFLECVQDMDHENMFWYRQDPGLGLRLIYFSYDVKMKEKGDIPEGYSVSREKKERFSLILESASTNQTSMYLCASSSSSAGSGNTIYFGEGSWLTVV.

This clonotype was observed at least ten times. The gene calls are TRBV7-2 and TRBJ1-2, with D unclear. The CDR3 is made up of 12 amino acids. Germline lookup yields CDR1 SGHTA and CDR2 FQGNSA. V was pared by 1 base and J by 7 bases, with 7 bases between. CDR3 residues: CASSLVRSGYTF. The CDR3 bases are TGTGCCAGCAGCTTAGTCCGGAGTGGCTACACCTTC.

The rearrangement links TRBV4-1 to TRBJ2-1; D unresolved. Per the germline V gene, CDR1 is MGHRA and CDR2 is YSYEKL. Trimming removed 2 bases at V and 2 bases at J, with 10 bases between. The CDR3 consists of 15 residues. The CDR3 region is CASSQSPGTYNEQFF. Here the CDR3 DNA reads TGCGCCAGCAGCCAATCTCCGGGTACCTACAATGAGCAGTTCTTC.

This clonotype was seen many times. This rearrangement joins TRBV28 to TRBJ1-2; 9 bases are a match to TRBD1. The CDR3 spans 15 residues. J was trimmed by 4 bases and V by 8 bases; bases with no gene match: 11. Per germline, CDR1 MDHEN and CDR2 SYDVKM. CDR3 DNA: TGTGCCAGCCGCATACAGGGGGCCCCCCTCTATGGCTACACCTTC. Translation gives CASRIQGAPLYGYTF.

On this clonotype: A much larger clone differs by one base, so this may be a read error. This chain uses TRBV28 with TRBJ1-5, with TRBD1 matching 9 bases. The germline gives CDR1 MDHEN, CDR2 SYDVKM. The CDR3 is 15 amino acids. The J segment lost 9 bases and the V segment lost 6 bases, leaving 12 bases of the junction unmatched. Here the CDR3 DNA reads TGTGCCAGCAGACCTCCGGGGACAGGGTATCGGCCCCAGCATTTT. Amino acid sequence: CASRPPGTGYRPQHF. Combining the CDR3 with reference TRBV28 and TRBJ1-5 gives the whole variable domain DVKVTQSSRYLVKRTGEKVFLECVQDMDHENMFWYRQDPGLGLRLIYFSYDVKMKEKGDIPEGYSVSREKKERFSLILESASTNQTSMYLCASRPPGTGYRPQHFGDGTRLSIL.

In its sample, this clonotype was seen many times. V is TRBV3-1 and J is TRBJ1-1; 10 nucleotides agree with TRBD1. CDR3 length equals 17 residues. The ends lost 0 bases at V and 4 bases at J; junction bases unmatched: 8. Germline V gene data show CDR1 as LGHDT and CDR2 as YNNKEL (reference sequence). This CDR3 reads CASSQDSVGTGATEAFF. CDR3 DNA sequence: TGTGCCAGCAGCCAAGATTCGGTGGGGACAGGGGCCACTGAAGCTTTCTTT.

This sequence joins TRBV4-1 and TRBJ1-5, with 8 bases that match TRBD1. J lost 4 bases, V lost 4 bases, and 6 bases had no gene match. The CDR3 length is 15 residues. Germline CDR1 and CDR2: MGHRA and YSYEKL. CDR3: CASSLRQGSNQPQHF. The DNA for the CDR3 is TGCGCCAGCAGCCTCCGACAGGGGAGTAATCAGCCCCAGCATTTT.

This clonotype has ten or more counts. The chain has TRBV30 and TRBJ2-3; 7 bases are a match to TRBD2. The CDR3 loop spans 13 amino acids. J was trimmed by 3 bases and V by 4 bases; bases with no gene match: 4. Germline CDR1 is GTSNPN and CDR2 is SVGIG (reference sequence). The CDR3 bases are TGTGCCTGGACGAGGACTAGGACAGATACGCAGTATTTT. Its protein is CAWTRTRTDTQYF.

This clonotype was detected ten times or more. The chain employs TRBV12-3 or TRBV12-4 and TRBJ2-7, with a tentative D call TRBD1 (5 bases). V lost 1 base and J 3 bases, leaving 7 bases between the germline ends. This CDR3 region has 13 residues. The CDR3 DNA is TGTGCCAGCAGTTTAGAGGGGCACTACGAGCAGTACTTC. Its protein is CASSLEGHYEQYF.

This clonotype was found many times. This chain connects TRBV3-1 to TRBJ2-7; a weak D match, TRBD1 (5 bases). The V gene's germline CDR1 is LGHDT and CDR2 YNNKEL (reference sequence). The CDR3 sequence is 13 residues long. V dropped 5 bases and J dropped 3 bases, with 11 bases sitting between them. This CDR3 is CASSTGGDYEQYF. As DNA, the CDR3 is TGTGCCAGCAGCACAGGTGGGGACTACGAGCAGTACTTC.

This clonotype has ten or more counts. This chain connects TRBV20-1 to TRBJ1-2; possible D gene TRBD1, 5 bases. V gave up 0 bases and J gave up 8 bases, with 19 bases separating them. Germline-derived CDR1 and CDR2 are DFQATT and SNEGSKA (reference sequence). This CDR3 is built from 15 residues. DNA of the CDR3: TGCAGTGCTAGAGATTTGCGGGGCAGCGGGGGGGGCTACACCTTC. Its protein product is CSARDLRGSGGGYTF.

The rearrangement joins TRBV4-1 to TRBJ1-1; possible D gene TRBD1, 6 bases. Germline values: CDR1 MGHRA, CDR2 YSYEKL. The V end was cut by 2 bases, the J end by 0 bases, with 13 bases between. The CDR3 extends over 16 amino acids. The CDR3 bases are TGCGCCAGCAGCCAATCGGGGGGCGGCATGAACACTGAAGCTTTCTTT. It translates to CASSQSGGGMNTEAFF.

V usage is TRBV18 and J usage is TRBJ2-1; 7 nucleotides align to TRBD1. CDR1 and CDR2 from the germline V gene are KGHSH and LQKENI. CDR3 length: 15 amino acids. V gave up 3 bases and J gave up 8 bases; unmatched junction bases: 10. The CDR3: CASSPRQGVVDEQFF. CDR3 DNA sequence: TGTGCCAGCTCACCTCGACAGGGTGTGGTCGATGAGCAGTTCTTC.

As to this clonotype: In this CDR3 the conserved last residue, phenylalanine or tryptophan, is missing, so a read error is likely. V gene TRBV5-5 combines with J gene TRBJ1-4; no definite D call. Germline loops: CDR1 SGHKS, CDR2 YYEKEE (reference sequence). This CDR3 contains 14 residues. With 7 bases removed from V and 4 bases from J, the gap between germline ends came to 14 bases. In DNA, the CDR3 is TGTGCCAGCTGGACCCCGGGCTTTAATGAAAAACTGTTTTCT. As protein: CASWTPGFNEKLFS.

Many counts were recorded for this clonotype. This chain links TRBV20-1 with TRBJ1-6, with 8 positions matching TRBD1. The V gene's germline CDR1 is DFQATT and CDR2 SNEGSKA (reference sequence). The CDR3 has 15 residues. The J segment lost 10 bases and the V segment lost 3 bases, leaving 11 bases of the junction unmatched. CDR3 region: CSASRQSQGASPLHF. In nucleotides, the CDR3 is TGCAGTGCTAGTCGGCAAAGTCAGGGGGCCTCACCCCTCCACTTT.

This clonotype was observed at least ten times. V usage is TRBV10-1 and J usage is TRBJ1-1; weak D call: TRBD1 (6 bases). This CDR3 has 15 amino acids. CDR1 WNHNN and CDR2 SYGVQD come from the germline V gene (reference sequence). Trimming shortened V by 2 bases and J by 5 bases, and 15 bases separated the two germline ends. The CDR3 DNA reads TGCGCCAGCAGTGAGGGGAGGGGGTTATGGACTGAAGCTTTCTTT. Protein sequence: CASSEGRGLWTEAFF.

This clonotype has just a few counts. This CDR3 reads CASKLHPNTGELFF. CDR3 in DNA: TGTGCCAGCAAACTCCATCCGAACACCGGGGAGCTGTTTTTT. This chain connects TRBV6-1 to TRBJ2-2; no reliable D call. Germline V gives CDR1 MNHNS, CDR2 SASEGT. This CDR3 spans 14 amino acids. V was shortened by 7 bases and J by 0 bases, with 9 bases between the two germline ends.

This clonotype was recorded many times. V gene TRBV5-1 combines with J gene TRBJ2-5; 11 nucleotides agree with TRBD2. Germline-derived CDR1 and CDR2 are SGHRS and YFSETQ. V lost 4 bases and J lost 4; bases outside the gene matches: 3. CDR3 length: 14 amino acids. The CDR3 region has the DNA TGCGCCAGCAGCGAGGGACTAGCGGCAGAGACCCAGTACTTC. It encodes CASSEGLAAETQYF.

The chain employs TRBV28 and TRBJ2-5, with D tentatively TRBD2 (5 bases). The CDR3 loop spans 11 amino acids. The V and J ends lost 5 bases and 9 bases respectively, with 10 bases between them. Germline V gene lookup returns CDR1 MDHEN and CDR2 SYDVKM. CDR3 protein: CASSLIGAQYF. The CDR3 nucleotides are TGTGCCAGCAGTCTTATCGGGGCCCAGTACTTC.

This clonotype was detected many times. The chain has TRBV12-3 or TRBV12-4 and TRBJ1-5, with 7 bases fitting TRBD1. This CDR3 has 14 residues. The trim removed 1 base at V and 7 bases at J, leaving 4 bases unmatched. The CDR3, as DNA: TGTGCCAGCAGTTTAGGACAGGGACGACAGCCCCAGCATTTT. The encoded protein is CASSLGQGRQPQHF.

This clonotype was recorded a few times. The chain couples TRBV19 to TRBJ2-2, with unresolved D. Trimming removed 6 bases at V and 0 bases at J, with 11 bases between. CDR1 and CDR2 (germline): LNHDA, SQIVND (reference sequence). CDR3 size: 15 residues. This CDR3 is CASSPRAANTGELFF. CDR3 coding DNA: TGTGCCAGTAGCCCTCGGGCGGCGAACACCGGGGAGCTGTTTTTT.

This rearrangement joins TRBV27 to TRBJ2-7, with D possibly TRBD2 on 5 matching bases. The CDR3 loop spans 15 amino acids. Germline V gives CDR1 MNHEY, CDR2 SMNVEV (reference sequence). V shed 8 bases and J shed 3 bases, with 20 bases lying between them. Here the CDR3 DNA reads TGTGCCAGCCGACGCTCCGGACTTGGCATCTACGAGCAGTACTTC. Its translation is CASRRSGLGIYEQYF.

This clonotype was recorded at least ten times. This rearrangement joins TRBV3-1 to TRBJ2-1; 8 bases match TRBD2. Trimming cost V 6 bases and J 11 bases; bases outside gene matches: 6. Germline V CDR1 and CDR2: LGHDT, YNNKEL (reference sequence). This CDR3 is 12 amino acids long. The CDR3 region has the DNA TGTGCCAGCAGTCCTACTAGCGGCAAGCAGTTCTTC. The encoded protein is CASSPTSGKQFF.

This clonotype was counted a few times. This may come from a read error, since a much larger clone is one base off. The CDR3 nucleotides read TGTGCCAGCAGATTAAAGAACACTGAAGCTTTCTTT. It specifies CASRLKNTEAFF. The rearrangement uses TRBV7-9 and TRBJ1-1, with no clear D. Between the trimmed V and J ends, which lost 6 bases and 1 base, there was a span of 6 bases. The CDR3 loop spans 12 amino acids. Germline CDR1 reads SEHNR; CDR2 reads FQNEAQ (reference sequence).